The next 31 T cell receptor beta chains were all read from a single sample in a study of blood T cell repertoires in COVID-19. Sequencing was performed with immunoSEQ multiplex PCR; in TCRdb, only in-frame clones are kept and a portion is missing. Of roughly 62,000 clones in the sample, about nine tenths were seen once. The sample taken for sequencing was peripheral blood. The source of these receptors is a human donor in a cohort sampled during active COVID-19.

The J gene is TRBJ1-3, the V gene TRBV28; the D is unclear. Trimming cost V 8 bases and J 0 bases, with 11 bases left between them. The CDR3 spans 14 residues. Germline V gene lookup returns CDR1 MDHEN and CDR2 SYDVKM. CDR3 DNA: TGTGCCAGCTTACCACCTAACTCTGGAAACACCATATATTTT. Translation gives CASLPPNSGNTIYF.

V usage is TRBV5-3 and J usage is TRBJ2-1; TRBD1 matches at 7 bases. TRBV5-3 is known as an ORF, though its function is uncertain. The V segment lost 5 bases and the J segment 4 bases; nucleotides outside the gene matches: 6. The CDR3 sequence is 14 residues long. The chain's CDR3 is CARRRRDRYNEQFF. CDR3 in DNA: TGTGCCAGAAGGCGTCGGGACAGATACAATGAGCAGTTCTTC.

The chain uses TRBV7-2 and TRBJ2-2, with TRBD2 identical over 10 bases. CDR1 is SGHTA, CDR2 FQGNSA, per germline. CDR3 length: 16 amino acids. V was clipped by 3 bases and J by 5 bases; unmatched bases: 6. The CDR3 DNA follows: TGTGCCAGCAGCTTTTTAGCGGGGGGCGGGACCGGGGAGCTGTTTTTT. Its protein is CASSFLAGGGTGELFF.

The CDR3 reads CASRGSKTDTQYF. For the CDR3, the DNA is TGTGCCAGCCGGGGGTCAAAAACAGATACGCAGTATTTT. The chain combines TRBV7-8 with TRBJ2-3, with a possible D match to TRBD2 (6 bases). Germline CDR1 and CDR2: SGHVS and FQNEAQ. Trimming removed 8 bases at V and 3 bases at J, with 12 bases between. This CDR3 has 13 residues.

The CDR3, as DNA: TGTGCCAGCAGCCTACGGTCTAGCGGCCCGATCCAGTACTTC. Its protein is CASSLRSSGPIQYF. J is TRBJ2-5 and V is TRBV6-2 or TRBV6-3; 7 bases map to TRBD2. Germline V gene sequence: CDR1 MNHEY, CDR2 SVGEGT. CDR3 length: 14 residues. V was clipped by 6 bases and J by 10 bases; unmatched bases: 14.

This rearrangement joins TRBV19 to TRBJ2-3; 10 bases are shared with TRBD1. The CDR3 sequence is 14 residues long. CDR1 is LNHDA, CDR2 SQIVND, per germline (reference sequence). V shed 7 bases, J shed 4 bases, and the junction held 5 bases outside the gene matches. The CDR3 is CASTQGQGADTQYF. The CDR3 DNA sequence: TGTGCCAGTACCCAAGGACAGGGGGCAGATACGCAGTATTTT.

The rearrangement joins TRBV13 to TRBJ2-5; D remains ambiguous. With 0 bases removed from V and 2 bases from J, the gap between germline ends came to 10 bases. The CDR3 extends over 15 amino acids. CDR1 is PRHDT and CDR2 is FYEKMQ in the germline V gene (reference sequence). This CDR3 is CASSLGVQRQETQYF. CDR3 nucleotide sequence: TGTGCCAGCAGCTTAGGCGTTCAGAGGCAAGAGACCCAGTACTTC.

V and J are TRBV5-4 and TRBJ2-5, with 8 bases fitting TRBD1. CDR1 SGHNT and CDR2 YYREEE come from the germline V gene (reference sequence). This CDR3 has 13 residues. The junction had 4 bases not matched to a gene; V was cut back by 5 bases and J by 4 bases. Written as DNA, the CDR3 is TGTGCCAGCAGTTCTGACAGGGGAGAGACCCAGTACTTC. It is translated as CASSSDRGETQYF.

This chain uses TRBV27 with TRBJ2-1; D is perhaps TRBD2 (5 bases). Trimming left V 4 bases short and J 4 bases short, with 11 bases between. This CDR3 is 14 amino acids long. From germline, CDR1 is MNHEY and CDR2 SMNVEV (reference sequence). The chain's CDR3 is CASSSVATYNEQFF. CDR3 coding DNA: TGTGCCAGCAGTTCGGTAGCGACGTACAATGAGCAGTTCTTC.

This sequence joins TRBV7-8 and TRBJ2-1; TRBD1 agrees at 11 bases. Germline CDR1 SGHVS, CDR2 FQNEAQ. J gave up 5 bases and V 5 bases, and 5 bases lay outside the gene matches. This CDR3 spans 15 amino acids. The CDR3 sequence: CASSLRDRGDNEQFF. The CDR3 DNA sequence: TGTGCCAGCAGCCTACGGGACAGGGGGGACAATGAGCAGTTCTTC.

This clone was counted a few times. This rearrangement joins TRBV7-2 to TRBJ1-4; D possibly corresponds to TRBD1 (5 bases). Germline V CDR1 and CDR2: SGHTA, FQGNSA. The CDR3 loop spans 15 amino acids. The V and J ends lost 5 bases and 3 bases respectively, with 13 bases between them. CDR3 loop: CASSLRGRANEKLFF. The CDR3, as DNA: TGTGCCAGCAGCCTCCGGGGGAGGGCTAATGAAAAACTGTTTTTT.

CDR3 DNA: TGTGCCAGCGGGGGGACAGGTATGGATCAGCCCCAGCATTTT. Encoded protein: CASGGTGMDQPQHF. The rearrangement uses TRBV6-5 and TRBJ1-5, with 8 bases lining up with TRBD1. The ends lost 8 bases at V and 5 bases at J; junction bases unmatched: 8. This CDR3 is 14 amino acids long. Germline CDR1 and CDR2: MNHEY and SVGAGI.

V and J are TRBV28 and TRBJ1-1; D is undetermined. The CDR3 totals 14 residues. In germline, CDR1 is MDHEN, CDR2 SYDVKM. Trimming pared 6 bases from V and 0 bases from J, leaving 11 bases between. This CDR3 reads CASSGTALNTEAFF. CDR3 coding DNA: TGTGCCAGCAGCGGTACAGCTTTGAACACTGAAGCTTTCTTT.

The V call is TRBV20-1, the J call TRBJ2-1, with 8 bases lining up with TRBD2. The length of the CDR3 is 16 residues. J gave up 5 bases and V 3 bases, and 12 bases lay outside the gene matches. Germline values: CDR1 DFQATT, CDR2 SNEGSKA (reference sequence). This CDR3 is CSASALQRGTNNEQFF. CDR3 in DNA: TGCAGTGCTAGTGCCTTACAGCGGGGGACAAACAATGAGCAGTTCTTC.

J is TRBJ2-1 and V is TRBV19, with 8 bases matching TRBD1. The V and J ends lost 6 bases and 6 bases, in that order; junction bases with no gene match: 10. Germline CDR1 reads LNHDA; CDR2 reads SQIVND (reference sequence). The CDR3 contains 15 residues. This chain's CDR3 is CASRDGQGLINEQFF. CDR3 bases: TGTGCCAGTAGGGATGGACAGGGCCTGATCAATGAGCAGTTCTTC.

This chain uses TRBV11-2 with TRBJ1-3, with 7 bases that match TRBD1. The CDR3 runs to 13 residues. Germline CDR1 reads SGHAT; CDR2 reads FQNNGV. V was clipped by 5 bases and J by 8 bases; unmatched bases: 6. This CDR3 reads CASSTGVSDTIYF. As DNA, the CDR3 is TGTGCCAGCAGCACAGGGGTCTCGGACACCATATATTTT.

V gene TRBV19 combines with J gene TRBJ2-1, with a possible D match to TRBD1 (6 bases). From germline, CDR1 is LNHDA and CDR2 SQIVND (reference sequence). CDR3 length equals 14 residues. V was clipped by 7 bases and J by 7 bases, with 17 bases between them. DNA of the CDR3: TGTGCCAGTAAACTCCCAGGGGTTTTGAATGAGCAGTTCTTC. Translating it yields CASKLPGVLNEQFF.

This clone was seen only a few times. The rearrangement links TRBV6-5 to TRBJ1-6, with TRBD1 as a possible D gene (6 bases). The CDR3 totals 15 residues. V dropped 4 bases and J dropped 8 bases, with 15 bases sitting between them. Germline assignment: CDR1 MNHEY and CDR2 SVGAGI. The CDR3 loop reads CASSLGDRLHSPLHF. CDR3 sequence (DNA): TGTGCCAGCAGTTTGGGAGACAGGCTCCATTCACCCCTCCACTTT.

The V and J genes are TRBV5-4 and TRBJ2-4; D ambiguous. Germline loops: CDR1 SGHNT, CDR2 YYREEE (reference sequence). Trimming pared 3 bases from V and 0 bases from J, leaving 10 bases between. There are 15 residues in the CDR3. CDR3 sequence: CASSSKTQAKNIQYF. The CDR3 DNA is TGTGCCAGCAGCTCGAAAACACAAGCCAAAAACATTCAGTACTTC.

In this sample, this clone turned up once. CDR3 nucleotides: TGTGCCAGTAGCCGGCGGACTAGCGGGGGCAACAATGAGCAGTTCTTC. Translated: CASSRRTSGGNNEQFF. The chain recombines TRBV19 with TRBJ2-1; TRBD2 matches 13 bases. V lost 6 bases, J lost 5 bases, and 7 bases stayed unmatched. The CDR3 spans 16 residues. The germline gives CDR1 LNHDA, CDR2 SQIVND (reference sequence).

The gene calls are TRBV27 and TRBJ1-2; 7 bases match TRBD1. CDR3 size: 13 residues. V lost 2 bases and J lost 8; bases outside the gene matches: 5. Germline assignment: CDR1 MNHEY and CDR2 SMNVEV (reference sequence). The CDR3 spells CASSLGGQWGYTF. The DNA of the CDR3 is TGTGCCAGCAGTTTAGGGGGACAGTGGGGCTACACCTTC.

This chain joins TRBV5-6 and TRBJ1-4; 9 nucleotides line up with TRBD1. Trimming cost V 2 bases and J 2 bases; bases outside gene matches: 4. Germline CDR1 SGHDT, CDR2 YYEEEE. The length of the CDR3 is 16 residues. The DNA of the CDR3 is TGTGCCAGCAGCTTCAGGGACAGGGTCACTAATGAAAAACTGTTTTTT. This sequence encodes CASSFRDRVTNEKLFF.

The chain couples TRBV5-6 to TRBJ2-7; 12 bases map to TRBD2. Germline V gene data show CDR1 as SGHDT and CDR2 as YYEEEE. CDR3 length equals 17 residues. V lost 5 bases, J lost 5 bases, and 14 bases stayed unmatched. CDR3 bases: TGTGCCAGCAGTCCCCCGGGGCTAGCGGGAGGGCCCCACGAGCAGTACTTC. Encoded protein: CASSPPGLAGGPHEQYF.

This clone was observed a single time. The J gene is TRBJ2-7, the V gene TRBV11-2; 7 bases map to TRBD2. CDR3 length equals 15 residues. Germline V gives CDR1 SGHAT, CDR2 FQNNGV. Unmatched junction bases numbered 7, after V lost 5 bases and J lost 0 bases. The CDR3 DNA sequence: TGTGCCAGCAGCCCCATGGGCGGGAGCTCCTACGAGCAGTACTTC. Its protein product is CASSPMGGSSYEQYF.

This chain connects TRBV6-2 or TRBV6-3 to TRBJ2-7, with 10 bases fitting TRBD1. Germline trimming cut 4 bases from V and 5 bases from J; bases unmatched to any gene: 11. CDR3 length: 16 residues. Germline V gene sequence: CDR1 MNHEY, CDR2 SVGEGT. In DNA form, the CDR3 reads TGTGCCAGCAGTTTGACAGGGGGCGCAGGATTTAACGAGCAGTACTTC. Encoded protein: CASSLTGGAGFNEQYF.

In DNA, the CDR3 is TGTGCCACCCCAGCGAGTTGGGGGCTAGCGGGAGCCCGGGGGTGGGCAACCGGGGAGCTGTTTTTT. This encodes CATPASWGLAGARGWATGELFF. V usage is TRBV24-1 and J usage is TRBJ2-2, with 10 bases matching TRBD2. The CDR3 sequence is 22 residues long. CDR1 is KGHDR and CDR2 is SFDVKD in the germline V gene. Losses at the gene ends were 9 bases for V and 5 bases for J; bases not matched to a gene: 29.

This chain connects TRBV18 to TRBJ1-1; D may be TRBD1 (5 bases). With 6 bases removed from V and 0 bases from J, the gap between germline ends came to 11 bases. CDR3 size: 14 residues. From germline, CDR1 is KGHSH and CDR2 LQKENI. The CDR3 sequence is CASSGRQLNTEAFF. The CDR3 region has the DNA TGTGCCAGCTCGGGCAGACAGCTGAACACTGAAGCTTTCTTT.

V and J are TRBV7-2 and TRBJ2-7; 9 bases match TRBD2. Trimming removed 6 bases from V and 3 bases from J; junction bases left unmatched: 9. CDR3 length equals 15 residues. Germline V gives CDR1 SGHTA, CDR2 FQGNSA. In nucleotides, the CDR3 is TGTGCCAGCAGGCCTAGCGGGGTCGGGGGCTACGAGCAGTACTTC. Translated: CASRPSGVGGYEQYF.

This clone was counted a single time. CDR3 DNA sequence: TGCGCCAGCAGAAATCAACCGGGACAGGGGGAGAGTACGCAGTATTTT. Encoded protein: CASRNQPGQGESTQYF. The chain has TRBV5-1 and TRBJ2-3; 11 bases fit TRBD1. The J segment lost 8 bases and the V segment lost 5 bases, leaving 13 bases of the junction unmatched. Germline V gene sequence: CDR1 SGHRS, CDR2 YFSETQ. The CDR3 is made up of 16 amino acids.

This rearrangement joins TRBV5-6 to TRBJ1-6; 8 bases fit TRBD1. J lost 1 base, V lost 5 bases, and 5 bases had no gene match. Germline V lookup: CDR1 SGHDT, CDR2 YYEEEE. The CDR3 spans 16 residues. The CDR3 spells CASSRGTGSYNSPLHF. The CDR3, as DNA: TGTGCCAGCAGTCGAGGGACAGGATCCTATAATTCACCCCTCCACTTT. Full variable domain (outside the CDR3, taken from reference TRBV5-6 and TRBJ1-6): DAGVTQSPTHLIKTRGQQVTLRCSPKSGHDTVSWYQQALGQGPQFIFQYYEEEERQRGNFPDRFSGHQFPNYSSELNVNALLLGDSALYLCASSRGTGSYNSPLHFGNGTRLTVT.

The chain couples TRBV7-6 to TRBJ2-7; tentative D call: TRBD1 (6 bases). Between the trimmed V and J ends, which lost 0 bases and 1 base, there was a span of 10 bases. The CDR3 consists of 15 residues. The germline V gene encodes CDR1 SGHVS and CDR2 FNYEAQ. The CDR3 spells CASSLALGQSYEQYF. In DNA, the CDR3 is TGTGCCAGCAGCTTAGCGCTGGGACAATCCTACGAGCAGTACTTC.